What follows is one T cell receptor beta chain and its context. These data are taken from a study of blood T cell repertoires in COVID-19. Overall study: Some COVID-19 samples were acute and others convalescent; all came from the United States, Italy and Spain. The analysed material was cDNA or gDNA that came from T cells, B-cell-depleted T cells, or PBMCs.

The CDR3 sequence is 17 residues long. Per the germline V gene, CDR1 is SGHVS and CDR2 is FQNEAQ. V lost 4 bases and J 0 bases, leaving 16 bases between the germline ends. The authors' processing: Reference gene primer amplification yielded estimated nucleated cell counts. This table comes from immunoSEQ multiplex PCR, and its TCRdb copy is limited to in-frame clones, with some not included. D and trimming were read from the DNA, whereas the V and J calls and clone size are those reported in that table. This table holds around 130,000 clones, around 84% found once. This sequence joins TRBV7-8 and TRBJ2-1; perhaps TRBD2 as D (5 bases). This sequence was found in a human donor in a cohort sampled during active COVID-19. Sample: peripheral blood. The CDR3 DNA is TGTGCCAGCAGCTCACGACCAAGCGGAAGCTCCTACAATGAGCAGTTCTTC. Translating gives CASSSRPSGSSYNEQFF.